A single T cell receptor beta chain is shown here with its context. Produced via immunoSEQ multiplex PCR; TCRdb's table is partial and in-frame only. The sample has about 16,000 clones; roughly two thirds are singletons. The V gene lost 3 bases and the J gene lost 0 bases, with 5 bases spanning the gap. The CDR3 is 14 residues long. The germline CDR1 and CDR2 sequences are SEHNR and FQNEAQ (reference sequence). Tumor tissue was taken before any definitive surgery or chemotherapy was given. These data come from a study of high-grade serous ovarian cancer treatment subgroups. The sample taken for sequencing was tumor tissue. The TCR originated in a human donor with high-grade serous ovarian cancer. The gene calls are TRBV7-9 and TRBJ1-4; D gene uncertain. CDR3 in DNA: TGTGCCAGCAGCTTCCAGGCAACTAATGAAAAACTGTTTTTT. This translates into CASSFQATNEKLFF. Filled out from reference TRBV7-9 and TRBJ1-4, the complete variable domain reads DTGVSQNPRHKITKRGQNVTFRCDPISEHNRLYWYRQTLGQGPEFLTYFQNEAQLEKSRLLSDRFSAERPKGSFSTLEIQRTEQGDSAMYLCASSFQATNEKLFFGSGTQLSVL.